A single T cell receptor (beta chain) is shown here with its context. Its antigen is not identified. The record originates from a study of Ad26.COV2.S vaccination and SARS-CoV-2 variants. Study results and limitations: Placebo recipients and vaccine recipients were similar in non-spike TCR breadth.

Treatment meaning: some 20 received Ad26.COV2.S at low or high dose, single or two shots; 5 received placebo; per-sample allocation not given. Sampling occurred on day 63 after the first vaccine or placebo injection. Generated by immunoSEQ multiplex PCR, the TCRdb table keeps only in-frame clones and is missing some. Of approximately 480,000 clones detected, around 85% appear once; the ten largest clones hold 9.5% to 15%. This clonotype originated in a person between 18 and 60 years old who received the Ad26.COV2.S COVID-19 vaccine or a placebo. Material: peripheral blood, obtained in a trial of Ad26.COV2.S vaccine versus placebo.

Here the CDR3 DNA reads TGTGCCAGCAGCGTCAAACCAGGGGCGGCAAACACTGAAGCTTTCTTT. It is translated as CASSVKPGAANTEAFF. The chain combines TRBV9 with TRBJ1-1; D perhaps matches TRBD1 (6 bases). Germline V gene sequence: CDR1 SGDLS, CDR2 YYNGEE. V was pared by 2 bases and J by 2 bases, with 16 bases between. The CDR3 has 16 residues.